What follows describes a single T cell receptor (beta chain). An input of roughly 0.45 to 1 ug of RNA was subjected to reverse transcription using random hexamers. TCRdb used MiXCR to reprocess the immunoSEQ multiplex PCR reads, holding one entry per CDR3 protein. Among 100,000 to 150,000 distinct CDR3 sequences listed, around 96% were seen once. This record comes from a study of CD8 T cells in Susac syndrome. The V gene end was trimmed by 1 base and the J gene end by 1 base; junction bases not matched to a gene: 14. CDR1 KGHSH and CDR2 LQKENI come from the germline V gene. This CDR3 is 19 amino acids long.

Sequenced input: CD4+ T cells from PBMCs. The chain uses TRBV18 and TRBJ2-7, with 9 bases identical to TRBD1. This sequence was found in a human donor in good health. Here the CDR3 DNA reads TGTGCCAGCTCACCACAAGGGACAGGGAGAGGACTGGGGTCCTACGAGCAGTACTTC. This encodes CASSPQGTGRGLGSYEQYF.